This T cell receptor (beta chain) is from a study of T cells in tumors after PD-1 blockade. Study context: Prior checkpoint blockade, systemic immunosuppressant use, or anti-cancer therapy within 4 weeks excluded patients. Daily vismodegib 150 mg continued in a subset of anti-PD-1-treated patients.

Assay: immunoSEQ multiplex PCR; the TCRdb copy retains only in-frame clones and omits some. The sample contains about 33,000 clones, around 80% of which appear only once. Per the germline V gene, CDR1 is LGHDT and CDR2 is YNNKEL (reference sequence). Trimming cost V 4 bases and J 0 bases, with 10 bases left between them. CDR3 length: 15 amino acids. This sequence joins TRBV3-1 (or the pseudogene TRBV3-2) and TRBJ1-3; D remains unclear. The source is a human donor with basal cell carcinoma. The starting material was PBMCs, obtained before anti-PD-1 treatment. CDR3: CASSPLLDSGNTIYF. CDR3 sequence (DNA): TGTGCCAGCAGCCCGCTCTTGGACTCTGGAAACACCATATATTTT.